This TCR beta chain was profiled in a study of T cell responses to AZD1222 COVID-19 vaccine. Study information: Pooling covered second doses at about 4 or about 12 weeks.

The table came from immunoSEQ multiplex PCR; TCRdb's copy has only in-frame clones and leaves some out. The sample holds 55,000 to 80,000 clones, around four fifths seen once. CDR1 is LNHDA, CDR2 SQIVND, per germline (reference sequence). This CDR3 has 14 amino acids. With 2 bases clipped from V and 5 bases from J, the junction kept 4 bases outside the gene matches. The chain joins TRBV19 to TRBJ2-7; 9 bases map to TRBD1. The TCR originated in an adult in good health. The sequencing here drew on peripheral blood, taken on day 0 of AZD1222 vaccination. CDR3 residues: CASSITTGGDEQYF. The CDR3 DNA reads TGTGCCAGTAGTATAACGACAGGGGGTGACGAGCAGTACTTC.